This T cell receptor beta chain was captured in a study of a mutant IDH1 vaccine in newly diagnosed glioma. Study-wide context: Across weeks 1, 3, 5, 7, 11, 15, 19 and 23, patients received a vaccination each time, eight in all. Vaccination was launched 4-6 weeks after radiotherapy alone, or with temozolomide cycles. Of the patients given treatment, 62.5% were male and roughly 38% were female, and a mean age of about 44 years was recorded. Every participant had undergone radiotherapy, temozolomide, or both before, and most underwent both.

Details on this clone: Its cognate antigen is unknown.

Sequenced by immunoSEQ multiplex PCR; TCRdb stores in-frame clones only, minus some. The repertoire holds 30,000 to 40,000 clones, with approximately 80% as singletons. Specified time point: week 5, during vaccination. Topical imiquimod was applied with each vaccine dose, which held 300 ug of mutant IDH1 20-mer peptide. This receptor was obtained from a man younger than 45 with glioma. The specimen was PBMCs, collected from a glioma patient whose treatment included an IDH1 peptide vaccine.

The DNA of the CDR3 is TGTGCCAGCAGTTACCCCCCCGGGGGGGCTGGGGCTGAAGCTTTCTTT. Protein: CASSYPPGGAGAEAFF. This rearrangement joins TRBV6-5 to TRBJ1-1; weak D call: TRBD1 (6 bases). Trimming shortened V by 2 bases and J by 6 bases, and 19 bases separated the two germline ends. The CDR3 is made up of 16 amino acids. CDR1 and CDR2 from the germline V gene are MNHEY and SVGAGI.